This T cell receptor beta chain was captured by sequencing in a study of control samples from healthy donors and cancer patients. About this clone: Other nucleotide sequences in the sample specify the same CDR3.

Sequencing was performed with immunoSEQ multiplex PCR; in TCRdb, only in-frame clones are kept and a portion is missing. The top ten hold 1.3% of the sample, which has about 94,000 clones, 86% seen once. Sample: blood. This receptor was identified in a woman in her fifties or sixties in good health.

This CDR3 reads CASNRGEGNQPQHF. The DNA for the CDR3 is TGTGCCAGTAACAGAGGGGAGGGCAATCAGCCCCAGCATTTT. This sequence joins TRBV19 and TRBJ1-5, with D possibly being TRBD1 (5 bases). Trimming removed 7 bases from V and 2 bases from J, with 12 bases in between. The germline CDR1 and CDR2 sequences are LNHDA and SQIVND (reference sequence). This CDR3 spans 14 amino acids.